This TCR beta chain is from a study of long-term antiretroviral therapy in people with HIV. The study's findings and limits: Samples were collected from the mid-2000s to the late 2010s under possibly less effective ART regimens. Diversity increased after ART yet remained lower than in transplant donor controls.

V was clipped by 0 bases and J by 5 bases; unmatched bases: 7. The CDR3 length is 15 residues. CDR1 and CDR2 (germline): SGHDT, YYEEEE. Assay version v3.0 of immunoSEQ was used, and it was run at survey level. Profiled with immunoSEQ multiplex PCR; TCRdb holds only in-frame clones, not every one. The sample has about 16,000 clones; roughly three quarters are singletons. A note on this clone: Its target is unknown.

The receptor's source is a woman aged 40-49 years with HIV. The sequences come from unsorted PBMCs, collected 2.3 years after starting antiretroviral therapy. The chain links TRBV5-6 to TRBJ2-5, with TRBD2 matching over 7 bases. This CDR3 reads CASSLGGGWGETQYF. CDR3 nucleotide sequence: TGTGCCAGCAGCTTGGGCGGGGGATGGGGGGAGACCCAGTACTTC.